One and the same sample provided the 32 T cell receptor beta chains below, sequenced in a study of CD4 T cells in relation to SARS-CoV-2 and coronaviruses. Only in-frame clones appear in the TCRdb table, and some are missing; sequencing was by immunoSEQ multiplex PCR. The sample consists of around 54,000 clones, approximately 90% of them appearing once. Sample: naive CD4+ T cells from PBMCs. Subset: naive CD4+ T cells isolated by negative enrichment. All receptors derive from an adult with COVID-19.

V is TRBV12-3 or TRBV12-4 and J is TRBJ1-5; D unresolved. This CDR3 region has 13 residues. Trimming removed 8 bases from V and 5 bases from J, with 13 bases in between. CDR3 sequence: CASGPGIDQPQHF. In DNA, the CDR3 is TGTGCCAGCGGTCCGGGGATCGATCAGCCCCAGCATTTT.

DNA of the CDR3: TGTGCCAGCAGCCAAGGGTTAGCGGACAGCCGTCGGGAACTGTTTTTT. Translating gives CASSQGLADSRRELFF. The V gene is TRBV4-2, the J gene TRBJ1-4, with a tentative D call TRBD1 (6 bases). This CDR3 contains 16 residues. The V gene's germline CDR1 is LGHNA and CDR2 YNFKEQ. V was pared by 1 base and J by 12 bases, with 21 bases between.

J is TRBJ2-1 and V is TRBV11-3; TRBD1 aligns across 8 bases. The CDR3 spans 15 residues. With 1 base clipped from V and 3 bases from J, the junction kept 2 bases outside the gene matches. CDR1 and CDR2 (germline): SGHNT, YENEEA. The DNA for the CDR3 is TGTGCCAGCAGCTTAGCAGGGGGCGACTACAATGAGCAGTTCTTC. This encodes CASSLAGGDYNEQFF.

The J gene is TRBJ2-7, the V gene TRBV6-6; weak D call: TRBD2 (6 bases). CDR1 MNHNY and CDR2 SVGAGI come from the germline V gene (reference sequence). Deletions cut 10 bases from V and 4 bases from J, with 20 bases between. The CDR3 totals 14 residues. CDR3 residues: CATSGQISLYEQYF. The CDR3 nucleotides are TGTGCCACCAGCGGGCAAATCAGCCTTTACGAGCAGTACTTC.

The chain has TRBV7-8 and TRBJ1-6; TRBD1 matches 7 bases. The CDR3 loop spans 19 amino acids. Trimming at V came to 2 bases and at J to 4 bases, leaving 14 bases not matched to a gene. Germline V gene lookup returns CDR1 SGHVS and CDR2 FQNEAQ. CDR3 nucleotide sequence: TGTGCCAGCAGCTTAATTATTAGGGACAGAAAGCCGTATAATTCACCCCTCCACTTT. Translated, it gives CASSLIIRDRKPYNSPLHF.

The rearrangement joins TRBV30 to TRBJ2-1, with D possibly TRBD1 on 6 matching bases. The V gene lost 2 bases and the J gene lost 4 bases, with 12 bases spanning the gap. The CDR3 has 14 amino acids. CDR1 is GTSNPN and CDR2 is SVGIG in the germline V gene (reference sequence). As DNA, the CDR3 is TGTGCCTGGAGTAGGGGCAGGGGTTACAATGAGCAGTTCTTC. It translates to CAWSRGRGYNEQFF.

The J gene is TRBJ2-6, the V gene TRBV6-5; no clear D. The CDR3 consists of 16 residues. Trimming took 2 bases from V and 1 from J, leaving 9 bases between them. Germline CDR1 is MNHEY and CDR2 is SVGAGI. For the CDR3, the DNA is TGTGCCAGCAGTTACACGCTGGTGTCTGGGGCCAACGTCCTGACTTTC. Translated, it gives CASSYTLVSGANVLTF.

The chain recombines TRBV9 with TRBJ2-6; D is ambiguous. Germline-derived CDR1 and CDR2 are SGDLS and YYNGEE. CDR3 size: 15 residues. Trimming cost V 0 bases and J 2 bases, with 6 bases left between them. The CDR3 loop reads CASSVDRAGANVLTF. CDR3 bases: TGTGCCAGCAGCGTAGATAGGGCTGGGGCCAACGTCCTGACTTTC.

The CDR3: CASRSDGAHGYTF. The CDR3 DNA reads TGTGCCAGCAGATCGGACGGGGCTCATGGCTACACCTTC. The chain links TRBV3-1 (or the pseudogene TRBV3-2) to TRBJ1-2; a possible D gene is TRBD1 (5 bases). Per the germline V gene, CDR1 is LGHDT and CDR2 is YNNKEL (reference sequence). The CDR3 runs to 13 residues. Trimming removed 6 bases at V and 6 bases at J, with 14 bases between.

J is TRBJ2-5 and V is TRBV7-2; D unresolved. The length of the CDR3 is 13 residues. Germline CDR1 is SGHTA and CDR2 is FQGNSA. Trimming shortened V by 5 bases and J by 5 bases, and 12 bases separated the two germline ends. CDR3 amino acids: CASSLQVGETQYF. Written as DNA, the CDR3 is TGTGCCAGCAGCCTGCAGGTCGGGGAGACCCAGTACTTC.

This chain uses TRBV10-3 with TRBJ1-1; D remains unclear. V was trimmed by 3 bases and J by 0 bases, leaving 5 bases between them. Per germline, CDR1 ENHRY and CDR2 SYGVKD. CDR3 length: 13 residues. The DNA for the CDR3 is TGTGCCATCAGTGACGATCTGAACACTGAAGCTTTCTTT. It is translated as CAISDDLNTEAFF.

This chain joins TRBV7-8 and TRBJ2-5; a possible D gene is TRBD2 (5 bases). The germline V gene encodes CDR1 SGHVS and CDR2 FQNEAQ. V lost 4 bases and J lost 7, with 13 bases in between. The length of the CDR3 is 13 residues. The CDR3 loop is CASSSRSGGTQYF. In DNA form, the CDR3 reads TGTGCCAGCAGCTCCAGGAGCGGAGGGACCCAGTACTTC.

The chain recombines TRBV4-2 with TRBJ2-5; D possibly matches TRBD1 or TRBD2 (5 bases each). Germline V gene lookup returns CDR1 LGHNA and CDR2 YNFKEQ. The V end lost 1 base, the J end lost 14 bases, and 20 bases lay between the germline ends. The CDR3 runs to 14 residues. The CDR3 sequence: CASSQATVRDPTYF. CDR3 DNA sequence: TGTGCCAGCAGCCAAGCGACGGTTCGGGACCCAACTTACTTC.

This chain joins TRBV27 and TRBJ2-3; unclear D gene. This CDR3 region has 14 residues. Germline CDR1 and CDR2: MNHEY and SMNVEV (reference sequence). Trimming removed 4 bases at V and 4 bases at J, with 12 bases between. Written as DNA, the CDR3 is TGTGCCAGCAGTTCCCTCCAAATCTCAGATACGCAGTATTTT. Translated: CASSSLQISDTQYF.

The chain links TRBV5-1 to TRBJ2-7; D is unresolved. Germline V gene sequence: CDR1 SGHRS, CDR2 YFSETQ. The CDR3 sequence is 14 residues long. Trimming stripped 1 base from V and 3 bases from J, with 11 bases between. This CDR3 reads CASSLLDPDYEQYF. The CDR3 bases are TGCGCCAGCAGCTTGTTGGACCCCGACTACGAGCAGTACTTC.

The chain recombines TRBV19 with TRBJ2-2; the D gene is possibly TRBD1 (5 bases). Per the germline V gene, CDR1 is LNHDA and CDR2 is SQIVND (reference sequence). The length of the CDR3 is 16 residues. Between the trimmed V and J ends, which lost 7 bases and 7 bases, there was a span of 22 bases. CDR3 bases: TGTGCCAGTACCCCACCACCGGCAGGGCCGGGCGGGGAGCTGTTTTTT. This translates into CASTPPPAGPGGELFF.

V is TRBV15 and J is TRBJ2-3; D possibly corresponds to TRBD2 (5 bases). The germline V and J ends were trimmed by 1 base and 4 bases, with 9 bases remaining between them. The CDR3 contains 14 residues. Germline CDR1 LNHNV, CDR2 YYDKDF (reference sequence). Here the CDR3 DNA reads TGTGCCACCAGCAGAGGCCGACTATCAGATACGCAGTATTTT. Protein: CATSRGRLSDTQYF.

The genes are TRBV5-1 and TRBJ2-7; the D gene is possibly TRBD2 (6 bases). The V end was cut by 7 bases, the J end by 0 bases, with 17 bases between. From germline, CDR1 is SGHRS and CDR2 YFSETQ. This CDR3 is 15 amino acids long. The CDR3 DNA reads as TGCGCCAGCTCCCCCCGGGGGACGAACTCCTACGAGCAGTACTTC. Translation gives CASSPRGTNSYEQYF.

The J gene is TRBJ2-7, the V gene TRBV5-1; D may be TRBD1 or TRBD2 (5 bases each). This CDR3 region has 14 residues. Trimming left V 3 bases short and J 1 base short, with 11 bases between. Germline V gene data show CDR1 as SGHRS and CDR2 as YFSETQ. The CDR3 loop is CASSWDGLSYEQYF. CDR3 coding DNA: TGCGCCAGCAGCTGGGACGGACTGTCCTACGAGCAGTACTTC.

The chain has TRBV9 and TRBJ2-7; TRBD2 matches 7 bases. Trimming removed 0 bases from V and 2 bases from J; junction bases left unmatched: 2. The length of the CDR3 is 14 residues. Germline V gene sequence: CDR1 SGDLS, CDR2 YYNGEE. The CDR3 DNA reads TGTGCCAGCAGCGTAGCTAGCGGACCCTACGAGCAGTACTTC. It specifies CASSVASGPYEQYF.

The V gene is TRBV7-3, the J gene TRBJ2-7; perhaps TRBD2 as D (5 bases). The CDR3 runs to 11 residues. CDR1 SGHTA and CDR2 FQGTGA come from the germline V gene. V lost 4 bases, J lost 7 bases, and 8 bases lay in between. The CDR3 loop is CASSSGGEQYF. The CDR3 bases are TGTGCCAGCAGCTCTGGAGGAGAGCAGTACTTC.

The chain combines TRBV7-3 with TRBJ2-2; D not certain. The germline CDR1 and CDR2 sequences are SGHTA and FQGTGA. The CDR3 totals 13 residues. Trimming removed 6 bases at V and 7 bases at J, with 12 bases between. CDR3 in amino acids: CASRPTMDGELFF. The CDR3 DNA sequence: TGTGCCAGCAGACCCACTATGGACGGGGAGCTGTTTTTT.

For the CDR3, the DNA is TGTGCCAGTAGTACCCGGGGCAAAGCGGAGCAGTTCTTC. Its protein is CASSTRGKAEQFF. The V call is TRBV19, the J call TRBJ2-1; possibly TRBD1 or TRBD2 for D (5 bases each). V lost 4 bases and J lost 10, with 14 bases in between. Per germline, CDR1 LNHDA and CDR2 SQIVND (reference sequence). The length of the CDR3 is 13 residues.

The rearrangement links TRBV5-6 to TRBJ2-1; the match to TRBD2 covers 8 bases. V lost 4 bases and J lost 5; bases outside the gene matches: 11. The CDR3 covers 16 residues. Per the germline V gene, CDR1 is SGHDT and CDR2 is YYEEEE. Here the CDR3 reads CASSLFSGATNNEQFF. In DNA, the CDR3 is TGTGCCAGCAGCCTATTTAGCGGGGCGACAAACAATGAGCAGTTCTTC.

The genes are TRBV12-1 and TRBJ2-5; the table's D call, TRBD1, has no DNA check behind it. TRBV12-1 is noted as a pseudogene. The CDR3 contains 15 residues. CDR3 amino acids: CASNQQQGALETQYF. DNA of the CDR3: TGTGCCAGCAACCAACAACAGGGGGCATTAGAGACCCAGTACTTC.

This rearrangement joins TRBV30 to TRBJ1-2; D ambiguous. Germline CDR1 reads GTSNPN; CDR2 reads SVGIG (reference sequence). Trimming left V 3 bases short and J 2 bases short, with 7 bases between. The CDR3 is 12 amino acids. Here the CDR3 reads CAWRDRNYGYTF. CDR3 sequence (DNA): TGTGCCTGGAGGGATCGGAACTATGGCTACACCTTC.

The V and J genes are TRBV6-1 and TRBJ1-5, with D perhaps TRBD1 (5 bases). Trimming shortened V by 3 bases and J by 1 base, and 10 bases separated the two germline ends. Germline V lookup: CDR1 MNHNS, CDR2 SASEGT. There are 15 residues in the CDR3. CDR3 in DNA: TGTGCCAGCAGTGACCCCAGGGCCAGCAATCAGCCCCAGCATTTT. Its translation is CASSDPRASNQPQHF.

The chain carries TRBV6-2 or TRBV6-3 and TRBJ2-2, with 10 bases that match TRBD1. After removal of 0 bases from V and 5 bases from J, the junction contained 6 bases not matched to a gene. Germline assignment: CDR1 MNHEY and CDR2 SVGEGT. This CDR3 is 17 amino acids long. CDR3 region: CASSYSSGTGDTGELFF. CDR3 DNA: TGTGCCAGCAGTTACTCGTCCGGGACAGGGGATACCGGGGAGCTGTTTTTT.

This rearrangement joins TRBV2 to TRBJ2-3; D is uncertain. Germline lookup yields CDR1 SNHLY and CDR2 FYNNEI. Trimming shortened V by 10 bases and J by 8 bases, and 22 bases separated the two germline ends. The CDR3 length is 14 residues. The CDR3 region is CATRSPNGVGTQYF. CDR3 sequence (DNA): TGTGCCACCAGGTCCCCCAACGGTGTGGGTACGCAGTATTTT. The full variable domain, completed using reference TRBV2 and TRBJ2-3, is EPEVTQTPSHQVTQMGQEVILRCVPISNHLYFYWYRQILGQKVEFLVSFYNNEISEKSEIFDDQFSVERPDGSNFTLKIRSTKLEDSAMYFCATRSPNGVGTQYFGPGTRLTVL.

V gene TRBV18 combines with J gene TRBJ1-5, with D hard to call. The V end was cut by 6 bases, the J end by 0 bases, with 15 bases between. This CDR3 contains 16 residues. Germline CDR1 reads KGHSH; CDR2 reads LQKENI. The CDR3 DNA reads TGTGCCAGCTCCCTTTCGGGGTCAAATAGCAATCAGCCCCAGCATTTT. Its protein is CASSLSGSNSNQPQHF.

The gene calls are TRBV19 and TRBJ1-1, with D hard to call. This CDR3 has 12 amino acids. Trimming left V 3 bases short and J 6 bases short, with 8 bases between. From germline, CDR1 is LNHDA and CDR2 SQIVND (reference sequence). The CDR3 DNA sequence: TGTGCCAGTAGTATCGCTTCTTCTGAAGCTTTCTTT. This translates into CASSIASSEAFF.

The V gene is TRBV10-3, the J gene TRBJ2-7; D gene uncertain. CDR3 size: 14 residues. Germline V gene sequence: CDR1 ENHRY, CDR2 SYGVKD. Trimming cost V 0 bases and J 3 bases, with 9 bases left between them. The CDR3 nucleotides read TGTGCCATCAGTGAGTCGACGGATCTCTACGAGCAGTACTTC. Amino acids: CAISESTDLYEQYF.